This T cell receptor (beta chain) was sequenced for a study of T cells after posttransplantation cyclophosphamide. Study conclusions and caveats: Skin or GI-infiltrating T cells shared few TRB sequences with blood. Donor-recipient repertoire similarity was low at 1-2 months, rising over year one.

Control samples came 1 year after myeloablative marrow transplants with methotrexate plus calcineurin inhibitor. TCRdb's table, derived via immunoSEQ multiplex PCR, lists solely in-frame clones and lacks some. The top ten hold 3.5% of the sample, which has 15,000 to 20,000 clones, 80% to 90% seen once. CDR3 length equals 13 residues. CDR1 SGHTA and CDR2 FQGNSA come from the germline V gene. J lost 16 bases, V lost 5 bases, and 14 bases had no gene match. This clone was recorded only once. Antigen: not known. The TCR sequence derives from a male patient aged 45-60 years who received an allogeneic stem cell transplant from an unrelated donor, was CMV-positive, and had chronic GVHD only. Some T cells may arise from the graft donor. The sample was PBMCs, taken after an allogeneic stem cell transplant with a calcineurin inhibitor and methotrexate. The J gene is TRBJ2-1, the V gene TRBV7-2, with 7 bases aligning to TRBD2. The CDR3 nucleotides are TGTGCCAGCAGCATCTTAGCGGGTAGGGTTAGATTCTTC. Translation gives CASSILAGRVRFF.